These 32 T cell receptor beta chains were sequenced from one sample in a study of PD-1 blockade in classical Hodgkin lymphoma. Produced via immunoSEQ multiplex PCR; TCRdb's table is partial and in-frame only. The repertoire holds tens of thousands of clones, with about three quarters as singletons. With no exception, relapse followed autologous stem cell transplantation in all patients, and brentuximab vedotin exposure varied. Sequenced here: peripheral blood mononuclear cells (PBMCs), sampled at baseline. The source is a human donor with classical Hodgkin lymphoma.

V is TRBV5-4 and J is TRBJ2-1; 10 bases match TRBD1. This CDR3 is built from 14 residues. V trimming: 4 bases; J trimming: 6 bases; junction bases outside the gene matches: 4. Germline-derived CDR1 and CDR2 are SGHNT and YYREEE (reference sequence). CDR3 sequence reads: CASSLTGGRNEQFF. The CDR3 coding sequence is TGTGCCAGCAGCCTGACAGGGGGCCGCAATGAGCAGTTCTTC.

J is TRBJ1-2 and V is TRBV10-1, with 7 bases fitting TRBD1. CDR3 length: 18 residues. The V gene end was trimmed by 6 bases and the J gene end by 0 bases; junction bases not matched to a gene: 16. CDR1 and CDR2 (germline): WNHNN, SYGVQD (reference sequence). CDR3 sequence (DNA): TGCGCCAGCAGGGAACGCCCTCTCGGAGGGGGCGCTAACTATGGCTACACCTTC. Translated: CASRERPLGGGANYGYTF.

The chain joins TRBV10-3 to TRBJ2-7, with 8 bases aligning to TRBD1. V was clipped by 6 bases and J by 5 bases; unmatched bases: 9. The CDR3 has 14 amino acids. Germline V gives CDR1 ENHRY, CDR2 SYGVKD. The chain's CDR3 is CAIRAGTGWDEQYF. In DNA form, the CDR3 reads TGTGCCATCAGGGCCGGGACAGGTTGGGACGAGCAGTACTTC.

The chain links TRBV10-1 to TRBJ1-5; 7 bases are shared with TRBD1. V trimming: 7 bases; J trimming: 7 bases; junction bases outside the gene matches: 10. The CDR3 extends over 14 amino acids. From germline, CDR1 is WNHNN and CDR2 SYGVQD (reference sequence). CDR3 in DNA: TGCGCCAGCACCCTATTACAGGGGCGCCAGCCCCAGCATTTT. Translation gives CASTLLQGRQPQHF.

The CDR3 protein is CASGFHRDYGYTF. The CDR3, as DNA: TGTGCTAGTGGTTTCCACAGGGACTATGGCTACACCTTC. This rearrangement joins TRBV12-5 to TRBJ1-2; perhaps TRBD1 as D (6 bases). Germline V gene lookup returns CDR1 LGHNT and CDR2 FRNRAP. The V gene lost 3 bases and the J gene lost 3 bases, with 8 bases spanning the gap. There are 13 residues in the CDR3.

The chain carries TRBV7-2 and TRBJ1-2, with 7 bases matching TRBD1. CDR1 and CDR2 from the germline V gene are SGHTA and FQGNSA. V lost 6 bases to trimming and J lost 6 bases; unmatched junction nucleotides: 7. This CDR3 is built from 13 residues. The CDR3 nucleotides read TGTGCCAGCAGACCAGGACAGGTTCATGGCTACACCTTC. This encodes CASRPGQVHGYTF.

The chain links TRBV5-6 to TRBJ2-3; no clear D gene. V shed 1 base and J shed 6 bases, with 12 bases lying between them. This CDR3 spans 14 amino acids. CDR1 is SGHDT and CDR2 is YYEEEE in the germline V gene. CDR3 region: CASSLSSEEDTQYF. Here the CDR3 DNA reads TGTGCCAGCAGCTTGTCCAGCGAGGAGGATACGCAGTATTTT. Full variable domain (remainder filled in from reference TRBV5-6 and TRBJ2-3): DAGVTQSPTHLIKTRGQQVTLRCSPKSGHDTVSWYQQALGQGPQFIFQYYEEEERQRGNFPDRFSGHQFPNYSSELNVNALLLGDSALYLCASSLSSEEDTQYFGPGTRLTVL.

The chain couples TRBV6-7 to TRBJ2-7; possibly TRBD1 for D (6 bases). TRBV6-7 is noted as an ORF with a role that remains uncertain. The CDR3 loop spans 14 amino acids. V was clipped by 5 bases and J by 4 bases, with 15 bases between them. CDR3 sequence reads: CASSLWTAIYEQYF. The CDR3 DNA reads as TGTGCCAGCAGTCTTTGGACAGCGATATACGAGCAGTACTTC.

The chain uses TRBV5-1 and TRBJ2-5; 13 nucleotides align to TRBD2. Germline V gene lookup returns CDR1 SGHRS and CDR2 YFSETQ. This CDR3 region has 17 residues. Trimming cost V 0 bases and J 2 bases; bases outside gene matches: 4. The CDR3 is CASSLAPGLAGQETQYF. The CDR3 DNA sequence: TGCGCCAGCAGCTTGGCACCGGGACTAGCGGGGCAAGAGACCCAGTACTTC.

V usage is TRBV4-1 and J usage is TRBJ2-3; 8 nucleotides agree with TRBD2. The CDR3 runs 16 residues. V dropped 5 bases and J dropped 6; count of bases not matched to a gene: 13. The germline V gene has CDR1 MGHRA and CDR2 YSYEKL. CDR3 DNA: TGCGCCAGCAGCAGTCCCCGCGGGGGGAGGGTGGATACGCAGTATTTT. Protein: CASSSPRGGRVDTQYF.

This chain connects TRBV25-1 to TRBJ1-6; TRBD1 matches 9 bases. The V gene's germline CDR1 is MGHDK and CDR2 SYGVNS. The CDR3 spans 17 residues. J gave up 9 bases and V 0 bases, and 9 bases lay outside the gene matches. CDR3: CASSEYIGQGSGSPLHF. In DNA, the CDR3 is TGTGCCAGCAGTGAATATATTGGACAGGGGAGCGGTTCACCCCTCCACTTT.

This clone is labeled medium-sized. The V and J genes are TRBV7-9 and TRBJ2-7; D gene uncertain. CDR3 length: 11 residues. Per the germline V gene, CDR1 is SEHNR and CDR2 is FQNEAQ (reference sequence). Trimming stripped 3 bases from V and 6 bases from J, with 6 bases between. The CDR3 sequence: CASSFRSEQYF. As DNA, the CDR3 is TGTGCCAGCAGCTTTAGGAGCGAGCAGTACTTC.

The chain uses TRBV18 and TRBJ1-1; the D is unclear. CDR3 size: 14 residues. Germline V gene data show CDR1 as KGHSH and CDR2 as LQKENI. V dropped 1 base and J dropped 1 base, with 7 bases sitting between them. The CDR3 bases are TGTGCCAGCTCACCACTCGGTACGAACACTGAAGCTTTCTTT. Translation: CASSPLGTNTEAFF.

This clone has just a few counts. This sequence joins TRBV27 and TRBJ1-5; perhaps TRBD1 as D (6 bases). Germline CDR1 is MNHEY and CDR2 is SMNVEV (reference sequence). The germline V and J ends were trimmed by 4 bases and 2 bases, with 9 bases remaining between them. The length of the CDR3 is 14 residues. This CDR3 is CASSSRQGNQPQHF. CDR3 bases: TGTGCCAGCAGTTCCCGACAGGGCAATCAGCCCCAGCATTTT.

This chain joins TRBV5-6 and TRBJ1-5; D remains unclear. V was clipped by 1 base and J by 4 bases, with 6 bases between them. Germline CDR1 and CDR2: SGHDT and YYEEEE. The CDR3 has 13 residues. The CDR3 sequence is CASSLQANQPQHF. The CDR3 bases are TGTGCCAGCAGCTTGCAGGCTAATCAGCCCCAGCATTTT.

The CDR3 DNA sequence: TGCAGCGTTCAGGCGGGGAGCTCCTACGAGCAGTACTTC. It encodes CSVQAGSSYEQYF. The rearrangement joins TRBV29-1 to TRBJ2-7, with D possibly matching TRBD2 (6 bases). V gave up 5 bases and J gave up 0 bases, with 11 bases separating them. Germline V gene lookup returns CDR1 SQVTM and CDR2 ANQGSEA. The CDR3 sequence is 13 residues long.

This chain joins TRBV7-2 and TRBJ1-2; TRBD1 might be the D (6 bases). Trimming shortened V by 5 bases and J by 8 bases, and 15 bases separated the two germline ends. Per the germline V gene, CDR1 is SGHTA and CDR2 is FQGNSA. The CDR3 totals 13 residues. CDR3 DNA sequence: TGTGCCAGCAGCCCTGGGGGGGGGCGAGGCTACACCTTC. Translation gives CASSPGGGRGYTF.

This chain uses TRBV5-1 with TRBJ2-7, with D perhaps matching TRBD2 (6 bases). CDR3 length: 16 residues. The ends were cut back, 4 bases at V and 2 bases at J, with 19 bases in the middle. Per germline, CDR1 SGHRS and CDR2 YFSETQ. CDR3 in amino acids: CASSNPRMGGTYEQYF. In nucleotides, the CDR3 is TGCGCCAGCAGCAACCCGAGAATGGGAGGTACCTACGAGCAGTACTTC.

V is TRBV7-9 and J is TRBJ1-2; D remains unclear. Germline-derived CDR1 and CDR2 are SEHNR and FQNEAQ (reference sequence). The V gene lost 5 bases and the J gene lost 5 bases, with 9 bases spanning the gap. The CDR3 runs to 12 residues. The CDR3, as DNA: TGTGCCAGCAGCCCAGACTATTATGGCTACACCTTC. It encodes CASSPDYYGYTF.

In this sample, this clone turned up once. The gene calls are TRBV5-1 and TRBJ2-5; 10 nucleotides match TRBD2. V lost 0 bases to trimming and J lost 5 bases; unmatched junction nucleotides: 7. CDR1 is SGHRS, CDR2 YFSETQ, per germline. The CDR3 has 16 residues. The chain's CDR3 is CASSLGASGGEETQYF. The CDR3 DNA reads TGCGCCAGCAGCTTGGGGGCTAGCGGGGGAGAGGAGACCCAGTACTTC.

The chain recombines TRBV5-4 with TRBJ1-1; D not resolved. Trimming stripped 2 bases from V and 4 bases from J, with 9 bases between. This CDR3 contains 13 residues. The germline CDR1 and CDR2 sequences are SGHNT and YYREEE (reference sequence). This CDR3 is CASSFGGATEAFF. The CDR3 nucleotides are TGTGCCAGCAGCTTCGGCGGAGCCACTGAAGCTTTCTTT.

V and J are TRBV5-1 and TRBJ2-1; D gene unclear. Trimming took off 2 bases at V and 9 bases at J, with 15 bases between the two ends. The CDR3 has 14 residues. CDR1 is SGHRS and CDR2 is YFSETQ in the germline V gene. The CDR3 is CASSFSAGSPEQFF. DNA of the CDR3: TGCGCCAGCAGCTTCAGCGCTGGTTCCCCTGAGCAGTTCTTC.

The chain has TRBV7-2 and TRBJ1-2, with a weak D call TRBD1 (5 bases). The CDR3 has 13 residues. Trimming took 3 bases from V and 8 from J, leaving 13 bases between them. The germline CDR1 and CDR2 sequences are SGHTA and FQGNSA. DNA of the CDR3: TGTGCCAGCAGCTTCGGCAGGGAGGAGGGCTACACCTTC. Translation gives CASSFGREEGYTF.

The chain couples TRBV5-1 to TRBJ2-2; no clear D gene. This CDR3 is built from 14 residues. Germline CDR1 reads SGHRS; CDR2 reads YFSETQ. The V end was cut by 1 base, the J end by 2 bases, with 6 bases between. CDR3 DNA: TGCGCCAGCAGCTTGTTAGGAAACACCGGGGAGCTGTTTTTT. This codes for CASSLLGNTGELFF.

The chain recombines TRBV11-2 with TRBJ2-2; possible D gene TRBD2, 5 bases. Trimming removed 1 base from V and 1 base from J, with 10 bases in between. This CDR3 region has 16 residues. The germline gives CDR1 SGHAT, CDR2 FQNNGV. The CDR3 region is CASSLGLGENTGELFF. CDR3 coding DNA: TGTGCCAGCAGCTTAGGTCTCGGGGAGAACACCGGGGAGCTGTTTTTT.

DNA for the CDR3: TGTGCCAGCAGCTTAGGTCCCCCCACAGATACGCAGTATTTT. This encodes CASSLGPPTDTQYF. The V call is TRBV5-6, the J call TRBJ2-3; D gene ambiguous. CDR3 length: 14 residues. Trimming pared 2 bases from V and 2 bases from J, leaving 9 bases between. Germline V gene lookup returns CDR1 SGHDT and CDR2 YYEEEE.

The rearrangement links TRBV10-3 to TRBJ2-5; 11 positions match TRBD1. The CDR3 extends over 17 amino acids. Germline trimming cut 2 bases from V and 2 bases from J; bases unmatched to any gene: 7. From germline, CDR1 is ENHRY and CDR2 SYGVKD. The DNA of the CDR3 is TGTGCCATCAGTGAGGGGTTAGGGACAGGGGGACAAGAGACCCAGTACTTC. This sequence encodes CAISEGLGTGGQETQYF.

About this clone: Different DNA sequences within this sample yield the same CDR3. This chain links TRBV5-1 with TRBJ2-5, with D unresolved. Trimming stripped 0 bases from V and 2 bases from J, with 5 bases between. CDR3 length equals 13 residues. The germline V gene encodes CDR1 SGHRS and CDR2 YFSETQ. The CDR3 DNA sequence: TGCGCCAGCAGCTTGGGAGTTCAAGAGACCCAGTACTTC. Translation: CASSLGVQETQYF.

The J gene is TRBJ1-1, the V gene TRBV2; 10 bases align to TRBD1. This CDR3 spans 18 amino acids. CDR1 is SNHLY and CDR2 is FYNNEI in the germline V gene. V trimming: 7 bases; J trimming: 1 base; junction bases outside the gene matches: 15. For the CDR3, the DNA is TGTGCCAGCATCCTAGCCTTGACAGGGGGCCTCAGGAACACTGAAGCTTTCTTT. It translates to CASILALTGGLRNTEAFF.

CDR3 nucleotides: TGTGCCAGCACCCTCGACTACGAGCAGTACTTC. It specifies CASTLDYEQYF. The chain couples TRBV6-5 to TRBJ2-7; D is unresolved. Germline CDR1 reads MNHEY; CDR2 reads SVGAGI. The CDR3 has 11 amino acids. Trimming removed 7 bases from V and 3 bases from J, with 7 bases in between.

This chain links TRBV5-6 with TRBJ2-3; D not certain. Germline V gene data show CDR1 as SGHDT and CDR2 as YYEEEE. The CDR3 is 13 amino acids. Trimming stripped 0 bases from V and 3 bases from J, with 5 bases between. The CDR3 DNA reads TGTGCCAGCAGCTTGGAGCGAACAGATACGCAGTATTTT. Translating gives CASSLERTDTQYF.

To note about this clone: An end of the junction does not agree with germline; a read error may underlie this. The chain recombines TRBV5-5 with TRBJ1-2, with D unresolved. Looked up from germline, CDR1 is SGHKS and CDR2 is YYEKEE (reference sequence). The CDR3 has 11 amino acids. The CDR3 DNA reads as TGTGCCAGCAGCTTGTTTAGTTTCTGGTTCTTC. Amino acid sequence: CASSLFSFWFF.